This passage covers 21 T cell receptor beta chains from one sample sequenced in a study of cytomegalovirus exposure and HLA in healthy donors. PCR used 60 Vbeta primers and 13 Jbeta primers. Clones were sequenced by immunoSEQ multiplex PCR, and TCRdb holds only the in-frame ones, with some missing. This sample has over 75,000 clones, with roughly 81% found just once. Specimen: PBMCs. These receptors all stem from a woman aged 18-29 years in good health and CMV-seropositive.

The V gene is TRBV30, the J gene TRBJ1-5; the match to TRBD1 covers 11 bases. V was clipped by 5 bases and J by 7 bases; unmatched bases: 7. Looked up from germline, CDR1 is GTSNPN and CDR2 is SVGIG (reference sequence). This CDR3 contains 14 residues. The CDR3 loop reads CAWAGQGAGQPQHF. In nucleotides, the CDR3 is TGTGCCTGGGCCGGACAGGGGGCCGGGCAGCCCCAGCATTTT.

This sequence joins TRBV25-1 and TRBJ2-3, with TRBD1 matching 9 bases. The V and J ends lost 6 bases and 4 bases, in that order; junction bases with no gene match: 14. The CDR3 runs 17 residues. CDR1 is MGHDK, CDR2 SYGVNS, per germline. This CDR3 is CASRNPGGQGMADTQYF. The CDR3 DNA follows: TGTGCCAGCAGGAACCCGGGTGGACAGGGGATGGCAGATACGCAGTATTTT.

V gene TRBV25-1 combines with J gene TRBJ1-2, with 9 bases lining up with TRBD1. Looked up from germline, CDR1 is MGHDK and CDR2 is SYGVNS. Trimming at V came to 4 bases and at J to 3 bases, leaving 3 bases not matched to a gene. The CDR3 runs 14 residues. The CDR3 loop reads CASSGGQGHYGYTF. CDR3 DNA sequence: TGTGCCAGCAGTGGCGGACAGGGGCACTATGGCTACACCTTC.

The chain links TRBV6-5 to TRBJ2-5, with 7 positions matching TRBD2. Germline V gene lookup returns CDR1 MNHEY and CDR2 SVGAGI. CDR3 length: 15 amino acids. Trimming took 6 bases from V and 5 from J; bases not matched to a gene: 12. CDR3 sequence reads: CASRRVGGSGETQYF. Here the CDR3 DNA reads TGTGCCAGCAGACGAGTGGGGGGGTCGGGCGAGACCCAGTACTTC.

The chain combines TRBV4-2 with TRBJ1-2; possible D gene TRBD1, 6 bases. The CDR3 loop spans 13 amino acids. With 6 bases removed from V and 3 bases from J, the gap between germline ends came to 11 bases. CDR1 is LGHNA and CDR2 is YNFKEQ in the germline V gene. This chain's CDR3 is CASRQQGYYGYTF. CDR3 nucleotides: TGTGCCAGCAGGCAACAGGGCTACTATGGCTACACCTTC.

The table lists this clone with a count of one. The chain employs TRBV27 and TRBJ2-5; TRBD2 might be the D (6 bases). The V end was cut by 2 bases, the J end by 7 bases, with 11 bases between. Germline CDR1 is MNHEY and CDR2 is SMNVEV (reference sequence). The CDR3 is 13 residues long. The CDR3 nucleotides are TGTGCCAGCAGTTTAGGACTATCCACGACCCAGTACTTC. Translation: CASSLGLSTTQYF.

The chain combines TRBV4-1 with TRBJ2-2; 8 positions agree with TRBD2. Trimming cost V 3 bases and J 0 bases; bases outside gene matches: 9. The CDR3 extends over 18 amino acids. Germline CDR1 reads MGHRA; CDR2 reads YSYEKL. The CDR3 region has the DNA TGCGCCAGCAGCCATCCCCCCCCAGCGGGGGCGAACACCGGGGAGCTGTTTTTT. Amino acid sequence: CASSHPPPAGANTGELFF.

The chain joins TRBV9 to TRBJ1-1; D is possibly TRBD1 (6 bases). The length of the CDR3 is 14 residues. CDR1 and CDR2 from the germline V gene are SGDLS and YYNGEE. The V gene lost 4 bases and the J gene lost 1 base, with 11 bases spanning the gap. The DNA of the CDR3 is TGTGCCAGCAGCCCCATAGGGGGGAACACTGAAGCTTTCTTT. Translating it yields CASSPIGGNTEAFF.

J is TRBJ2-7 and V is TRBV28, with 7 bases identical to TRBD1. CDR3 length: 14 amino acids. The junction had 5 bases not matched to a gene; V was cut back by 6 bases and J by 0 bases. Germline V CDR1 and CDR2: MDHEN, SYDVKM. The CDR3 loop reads CASRRQGPSYEQYF. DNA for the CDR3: TGTGCCAGCAGGAGACAGGGACCCTCCTACGAGCAGTACTTC. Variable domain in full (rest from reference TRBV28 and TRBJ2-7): DVKVTQSSRYLVKRTGEKVFLECVQDMDHENMFWYRQDPGLGLRLIYFSYDVKMKEKGDIPEGYSVSREKKERFSLILESASTNQTSMYLCASRRQGPSYEQYFGPGTRLTVT.

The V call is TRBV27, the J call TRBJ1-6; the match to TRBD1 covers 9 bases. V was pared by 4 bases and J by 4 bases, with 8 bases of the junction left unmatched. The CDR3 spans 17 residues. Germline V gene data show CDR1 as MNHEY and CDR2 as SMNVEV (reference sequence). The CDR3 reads CASSSIGTGIYNSPLHF. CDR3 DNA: TGTGCCAGCAGTTCGATCGGGACAGGGATTTATAATTCACCCCTCCACTTT.

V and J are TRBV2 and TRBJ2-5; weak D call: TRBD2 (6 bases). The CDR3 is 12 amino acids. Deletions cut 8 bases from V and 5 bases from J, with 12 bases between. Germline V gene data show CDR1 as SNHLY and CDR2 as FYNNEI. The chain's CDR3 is CASGGWWETQYF. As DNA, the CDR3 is TGTGCCAGCGGGGGGTGGTGGGAGACCCAGTACTTC.

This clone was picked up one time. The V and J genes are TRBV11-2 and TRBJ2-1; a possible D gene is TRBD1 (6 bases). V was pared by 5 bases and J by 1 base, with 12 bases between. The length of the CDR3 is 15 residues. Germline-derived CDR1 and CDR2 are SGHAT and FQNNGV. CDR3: CASSSQGLSYNEQFF. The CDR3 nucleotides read TGTGCCAGCAGCAGTCAGGGGCTGTCCTACAATGAGCAGTTCTTC.

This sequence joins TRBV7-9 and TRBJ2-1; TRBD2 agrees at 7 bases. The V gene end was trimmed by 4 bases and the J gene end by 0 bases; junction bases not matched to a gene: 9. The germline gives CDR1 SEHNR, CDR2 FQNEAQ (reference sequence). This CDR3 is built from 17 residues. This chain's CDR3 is CASSSSQAGDSYNEQFF. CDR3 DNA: TGTGCCAGCAGCTCCTCCCAGGCGGGAGACTCCTACAATGAGCAGTTCTTC. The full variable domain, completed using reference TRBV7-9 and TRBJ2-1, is DTGVSQNPRHKITKRGQNVTFRCDPISEHNRLYWYRQTLGQGPEFLTYFQNEAQLEKSRLLSDRFSAERPKGSFSTLEIQRTEQGDSAMYLCASSSSQAGDSYNEQFFGPGTRLTVL.

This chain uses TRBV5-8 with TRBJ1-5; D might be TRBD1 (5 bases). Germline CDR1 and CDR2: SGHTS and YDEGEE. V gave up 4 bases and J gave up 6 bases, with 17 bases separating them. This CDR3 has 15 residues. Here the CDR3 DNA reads TGTGCCAGCAGCCCCCGGCAGGGTGACGGTCAGCCCCAGCATTTT. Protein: CASSPRQGDGQPQHF.

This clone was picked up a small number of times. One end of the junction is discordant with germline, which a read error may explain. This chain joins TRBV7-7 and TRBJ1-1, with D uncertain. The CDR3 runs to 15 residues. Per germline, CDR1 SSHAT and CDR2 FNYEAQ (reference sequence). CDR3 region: CASSFTSRGNTEAFF. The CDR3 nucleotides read TGTGCTAGCAGCTTTACGTCGCGGGGGAACACTGAAGCTTTCTTT.

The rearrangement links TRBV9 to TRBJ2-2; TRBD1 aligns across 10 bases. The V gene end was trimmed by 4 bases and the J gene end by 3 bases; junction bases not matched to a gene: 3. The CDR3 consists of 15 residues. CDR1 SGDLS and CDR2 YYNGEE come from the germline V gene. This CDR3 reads CASSPGTGDTGELFF. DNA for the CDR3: TGTGCCAGCAGCCCGGGGACAGGGGACACCGGGGAGCTGTTTTTT.

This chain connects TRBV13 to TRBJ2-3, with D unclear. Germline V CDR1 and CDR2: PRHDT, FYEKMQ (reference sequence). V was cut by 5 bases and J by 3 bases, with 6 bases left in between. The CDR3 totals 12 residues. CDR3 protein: CASSPQTDTQYF. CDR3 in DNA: TGTGCCAGCAGCCCCCAAACAGATACGCAGTATTTT.

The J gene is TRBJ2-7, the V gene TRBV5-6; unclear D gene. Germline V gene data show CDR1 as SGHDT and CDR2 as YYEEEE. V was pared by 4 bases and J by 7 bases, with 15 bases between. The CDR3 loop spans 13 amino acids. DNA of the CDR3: TGTGCCAGCAGCCCCGTTCCGCGTTTAGAGCAGTACTTC. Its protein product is CASSPVPRLEQYF. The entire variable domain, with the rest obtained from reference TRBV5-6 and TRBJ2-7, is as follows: DAGVTQSPTHLIKTRGQQVTLRCSPKSGHDTVSWYQQALGQGPQFIFQYYEEEERQRGNFPDRFSGHQFPNYSSELNVNALLLGDSALYLCASSPVPRLEQYFGPGTRLTVT.

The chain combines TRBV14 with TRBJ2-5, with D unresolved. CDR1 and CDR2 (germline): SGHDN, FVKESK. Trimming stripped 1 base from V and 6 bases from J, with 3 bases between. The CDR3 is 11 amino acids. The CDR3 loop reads CASSQAKTQYF. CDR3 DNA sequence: TGTGCCAGCAGCCAAGCAAAGACCCAGTACTTC.

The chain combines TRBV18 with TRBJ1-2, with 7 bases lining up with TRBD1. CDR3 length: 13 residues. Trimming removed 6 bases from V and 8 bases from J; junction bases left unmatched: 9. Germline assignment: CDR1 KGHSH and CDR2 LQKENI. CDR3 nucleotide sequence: TGTGCCAGCTCTCCGACAGGGCAATGGGGCTACACCTTC. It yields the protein CASSPTGQWGYTF.

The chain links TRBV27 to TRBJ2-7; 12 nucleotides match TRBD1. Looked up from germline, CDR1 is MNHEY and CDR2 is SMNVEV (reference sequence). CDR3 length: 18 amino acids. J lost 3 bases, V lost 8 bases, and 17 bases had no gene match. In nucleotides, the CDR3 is TGTGCCAGCCCCCATTGGGACAGGGGGCCCAGTGGGATCTACGAGCAGTACTTC. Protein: CASPHWDRGPSGIYEQYF.